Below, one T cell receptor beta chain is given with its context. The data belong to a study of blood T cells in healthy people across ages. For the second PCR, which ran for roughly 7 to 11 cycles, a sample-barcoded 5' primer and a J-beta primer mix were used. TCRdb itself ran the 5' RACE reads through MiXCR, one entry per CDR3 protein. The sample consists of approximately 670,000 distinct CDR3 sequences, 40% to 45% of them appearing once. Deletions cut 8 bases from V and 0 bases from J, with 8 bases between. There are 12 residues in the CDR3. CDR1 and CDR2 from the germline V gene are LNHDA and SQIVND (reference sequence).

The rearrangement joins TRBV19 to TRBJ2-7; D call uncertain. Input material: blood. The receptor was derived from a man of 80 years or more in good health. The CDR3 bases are TGTGCCAGTGGAGAGAGCTCCTACGAGCAGTACTTC. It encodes CASGESSYEQYF.